A selection of T cell receptor beta chains follows, all from one sample in a study of cytomegalovirus exposure and HLA in healthy donors. TCRdb's copy holds only in-frame clones and misses some; the assay was immunoSEQ multiplex PCR. The sample carries some 120,000 clones, 9.5% recorded once. Sequencing used PBMCs. The receptors stem from a man aged 25-45 years in good health and CMV-seronegative. Each CDR3 is given with its conserved first and last residue. A D gene is named only where the DNA matches it firmly. Only some rows state a clone size, as once, few, many or a class for expanded clones.

j_gene: TRBJ1-2; abundance: NA; d_gene: TRBD1; v_gene: TRBV9; CDR3aa: CASSAGQGDYGYTF; CDR3nt: TGTGCCAGCAGCGCCGGACAGGGAGACTATGGCTACACCTTC
j_gene: TRBJ2-2; abundance: few; d_gene: NA; v_gene: TRBV13; CDR3aa: CASSWSGTLNTGELFF; CDR3nt: TGTGCCAGCAGTTGGTCCGGGACACTGAACACCGGGGAGCTGTTTTTT
j_gene: TRBJ2-3; abundance: NA; d_gene: NA; v_gene: TRBV7-2; CDR3aa: CASSLRVADTQYF; CDR3nt: TGTGCCAGCAGCCTGAGGGTGGCAGATACGCAGTATTTT
j_gene: TRBJ2-7; abundance: NA; d_gene: TRBD1; v_gene: TRBV18; CDR3aa: CASSVGGQGSYEQYF; CDR3nt: TGTGCCAGCTCAGTTGGGGGACAGGGGTCATACGAGCAGTACTTC
j_gene: TRBJ1-1; abundance: few; d_gene: NA; v_gene: TRBV28; CDR3aa: CASTLNTNTEAFF; CDR3nt: TGTGCCAGCACCCTTAACACGAACACTGAAGCTTTCTTT
j_gene: TRBJ2-2; abundance: NA; d_gene: NA; v_gene: TRBV6-5; CDR3aa: CASSSRGRSQAGELFF; CDR3nt: TGTGCCAGCAGTTCTAGAGGGAGGTCGCAGGCCGGGGAGCTGTTTTTT
j_gene: TRBJ1-2; abundance: NA; d_gene: NA; v_gene: TRBV19; CDR3aa: CASSVSNYGYTF; CDR3nt: TGTGCCAGTAGCGTCTCCAACTATGGCTACACCTTC
j_gene: TRBJ2-7; abundance: once; d_gene: NA; v_gene: TRBV19; CDR3aa: CASSIGGVSGYEQYF; CDR3nt: TGTGCCAGTAGTATTGGAGGGGTAAGCGGCTACGAGCAGTACTTC
j_gene: TRBJ1-5; abundance: few; d_gene: NA; v_gene: TRBV6-6; CDR3aa: CASSAYNQPQHF; CDR3nt: TGTGCCAGCTCAGCGTACAATCAGCCCCAGCATTTT
j_gene: TRBJ2-7; abundance: few; d_gene: TRBD1; v_gene: TRBV11-2; CDR3aa: CASSLRPGTGGGNEQYF; CDR3nt: TGTGCCAGCAGCTTACGTCCCGGGACAGGGGGAGGTAACGAGCAGTACTTC
j_gene: TRBJ1-6; abundance: NA; d_gene: TRBD1; v_gene: TRBV7-6; CDR3aa: CASSSTGGESPLHF; CDR3nt: TGTGCCAGCAGCTCGACAGGGGGAGAATCACCCCTCCACTTT
j_gene: TRBJ1-2; abundance: few; d_gene: NA; v_gene: TRBV6-5; CDR3aa: CASSRTPNYGYTF; CDR3nt: TGTGCCAGCAGCCGAACACCTAACTATGGCTACACCTTC
j_gene: TRBJ2-7; abundance: NA; d_gene: TRBD2; v_gene: TRBV28; CDR3aa: CASSSRLAGWGYEQYF; CDR3nt: TGTGCCAGCAGTTCGAGACTAGCGGGATGGGGCTACGAGCAGTACTTC
j_gene: TRBJ1-1; abundance: NA; d_gene: NA; v_gene: TRBV30; CDR3aa: CAWAGEVAFF; CDR3nt: TGTGCCTGGGCAGGGGAAGTAGCTTTCTTT
j_gene: TRBJ1-1; abundance: few; d_gene: TRBD1; v_gene: TRBV27; CDR3aa: CASQRQGGAEAFF; CDR3nt: TGTGCCAGCCAGAGACAGGGGGGCGCTGAAGCTTTCTTT
j_gene: TRBJ2-3; abundance: NA; d_gene: TRBD2; v_gene: TRBV6-1; CDR3aa: CASSVLAASTDTQYF; CDR3nt: TGTGCCAGCAGTGTCCTAGCGGCTAGCACAGATACGCAGTATTTT
j_gene: TRBJ1-1; abundance: NA; d_gene: TRBD1; v_gene: TRBV6-5; CDR3aa: CASSLGQGNTEAFF; CDR3nt: TGTGCCAGCAGTTTGGGACAGGGAAACACTGAAGCTTTCTTT
j_gene: TRBJ2-7; abundance: few; d_gene: TRBD2; v_gene: TRBV19; CDR3aa: CASSSAGALWEQYF; CDR3nt: TGTGCCAGTAGTTCAGCGGGAGCCCTGTGGGAGCAGTACTTC
j_gene: TRBJ1-5; abundance: NA; d_gene: NA; v_gene: TRBV19; CDR3aa: CASSIGDTNQPQHF; CDR3nt: TGTGCCAGTAGTATAGGGGACACCAATCAGCCCCAGCATTTT
j_gene: TRBJ1-4; abundance: NA; d_gene: NA; v_gene: TRBV11-3; CDR3aa: CASSSWTEPTNEELFF; CDR3nt: TGTGCCAGCAGCTCTTGGACAGAGCCAACTAATGAAGAACTGTTTTTT
j_gene: TRBJ2-1; abundance: NA; d_gene: NA; v_gene: TRBV15; CDR3aa: CATSRGTSGSHGEQFF; CDR3nt: TGTGCCACCAGCAGGGGGACCAGCGGGTCCCACGGTGAGCAGTTCTTC
j_gene: TRBJ2-7; abundance: NA; d_gene: TRBD1; v_gene: TRBV28; CDR3aa: CASSSTGPYEQYF; CDR3nt: TGTGCCAGCAGTTCGACAGGGCCCTACGAGCAGTACTTC
j_gene: TRBJ2-1; abundance: few; d_gene: TRBD2; v_gene: TRBV6-1; CDR3aa: CASSRTSGDYNEQFF; CDR3nt: TGTGCCAGCAGTCGGACTAGCGGGGACTACAATGAGCAGTTCTTC